These 25 T cell receptor beta chains were all obtained from the same sample, sequenced in a study of T cells in Graves' hyperthyroidism and ophthalmopathy. RNA transcripts served as the template for amplifying TCR beta CDR3 regions. First-round RT-PCR of the TCR CDR3 relied on the HTBI primer set. In TCRdb, the multiplex PCR reads were re-called with MiXCR into one record per CDR3 protein. Of a few hundred thousand distinct CDR3 sequences in the sample, roughly 15% were seen once. Sequencing was performed on blood. The receptors shown here come from a woman in her 30s with Graves' ophthalmopathy.

The CDR3 sequence: CASSHRGVDQPQHF. Here the CDR3 DNA reads TGTGCCAGCAGCCATAGGGGAGTGGATCAGCCCCAGCATTTT. The chain carries TRBV6-1 and TRBJ1-5; D may be TRBD1 (5 bases). V was shortened by 6 bases and J by 5 bases, with 14 bases between the two germline ends. CDR1 MNHNS and CDR2 SASEGT come from the germline V gene. This CDR3 has 14 amino acids.

A remark on this clonotype: An end of the junction differs from the germline gene, which may be a read error. The rearrangement links TRBV7-2 to TRBJ1-2, with D tentatively TRBD1 (5 bases). This CDR3 has 14 residues. Germline V lookup: CDR1 SGHTA, CDR2 FQGNSA. The chain's CDR3 is CVSSFSAGWYGYTF. DNA for the CDR3: TGTGTCAGCAGCTTTAGTGCAGGGTGGTATGGCTACACCTTC. The complete variable domain, with remaining parts taken from reference TRBV7-2 and TRBJ1-2, reads GAGVSQSPSNKVTEKGKDVELRCDPISGHTALYWYRQSLGQGLEFLIYFQGNSAPDKSGLPSDRFSAERTGGSVSTLTIQRTQQEDSAVYLCVSSFSAGWYGYTFGSGTRLTVV.

This clonotype has ten or more counts. V and J are TRBV27 and TRBJ2-1; TRBD1 agrees at 9 bases. This CDR3 is built from 15 residues. V shed 7 bases and J 6 bases; nucleotides not matched to a gene: 10. Germline values: CDR1 MNHEY, CDR2 SMNVEV (reference sequence). DNA for the CDR3: TGTGCCAGCAACAGGGGACAGGGAGCTTTCAATGAGCAGTTCTTC. Translating it yields CASNRGQGAFNEQFF.

At least ten counts were recorded for this clonotype. The chain has TRBV12-3 or TRBV12-4 and TRBJ2-5; possible D gene TRBD1, 7 bases. The CDR3 has 15 amino acids. With 5 bases removed from V and 3 bases from J, the gap between germline ends came to 16 bases. The CDR3 sequence: CASSRQGEAKETQYF. The CDR3 DNA sequence: TGTGCCAGCAGTCGGCAGGGGGAGGCTAAAGAGACCCAGTACTTC.

This clonotype was picked up many times. The chain uses TRBV28 and TRBJ2-3; TRBD2 is a possible D gene (5 bases). In germline, CDR1 is MDHEN, CDR2 SYDVKM. Trimming removed 6 bases at V and 0 bases at J, with 10 bases between. The CDR3 is made up of 14 amino acids. The CDR3 reads CASSGISSTDTQYF. Here the CDR3 DNA reads TGTGCCAGCAGCGGGATTTCTAGCACAGATACGCAGTATTTT.

This clonotype was counted at least ten times. As DNA, the CDR3 is TGTGCCAGCAGCTTAATTTCACAAAACACTGAAGCTTTCTTT. It specifies CASSLISQNTEAFF. This chain joins TRBV7-9 and TRBJ1-1; D unclear. Between the trimmed V and J ends, which lost 2 bases and 2 bases, there was a span of 9 bases. The V gene's germline CDR1 is SEHNR and CDR2 FQNEAQ (reference sequence). This CDR3 has 14 residues.

This clonotype was seen more than once but under ten times. The chain recombines TRBV5-8 with TRBJ2-4, with 8 bases identical to TRBD1. Trimming took 5 bases from V and 7 from J; bases not matched to a gene: 5. The germline gives CDR1 SGHTS, CDR2 YDEGEE. This CDR3 spans 13 amino acids. CDR3 bases: TGTGCCAGCAGTCCTGACAGGGGCAACATTCAGTACTTC. The encoded protein is CASSPDRGNIQYF.

The CDR3 DNA is TGTGCCTGGAGTGACGGGGACAGGCGTCAGCCCCAGCATTTT. Protein sequence: CAWSDGDRRQPQHF. The rearrangement uses TRBV30 and TRBJ1-5; 8 nucleotides line up with TRBD1. The germline gives CDR1 GTSNPN, CDR2 SVGIG (reference sequence). The CDR3 has 14 residues. V lost 1 base to trimming and J lost 6 bases; unmatched junction nucleotides: 5.

This clonotype was seen ten or more times. The V call is TRBV7-2, the J call TRBJ2-7; D gene ambiguous. Trimming stripped 4 bases from V and 1 base from J, with 14 bases between. There are 15 residues in the CDR3. Germline V gene sequence: CDR1 SGHTA, CDR2 FQGNSA. Written as DNA, the CDR3 is TGTGCCAGCAGCTCGGAAGCTGGGAAATCCTACGAGCAGTACTTC. Encoded protein: CASSSEAGKSYEQYF.

V usage is TRBV28 and J usage is TRBJ2-3; D is possibly TRBD1 (5 bases). Trimming removed 4 bases at V and 6 bases at J, with 8 bases between. The germline CDR1 and CDR2 sequences are MDHEN and SYDVKM. CDR3 length: 12 residues. The CDR3 protein is CASSSYRDTQYF. The CDR3 DNA reads TGTGCCAGCAGTTCTTACAGGGATACGCAGTATTTT.

This chain links TRBV7-9 with TRBJ1-4; possible D gene TRBD1, 5 bases. V lost 7 bases and J 5 bases, leaving 20 bases between the germline ends. Germline CDR1 and CDR2: SEHNR and FQNEAQ (reference sequence). The CDR3 has 16 residues. CDR3 in amino acids: CASNKYTGTVNEKLFF. As DNA, the CDR3 is TGTGCCAGCAATAAGTACACCGGGACTGTGAATGAAAAACTGTTTTTT.

Many counts were recorded for this clonotype. This chain uses TRBV7-2 with TRBJ2-7; D uncertain. In germline, CDR1 is SGHTA, CDR2 FQGNSA. The V end was cut by 1 base, the J end by 0 bases, with 22 bases between. This CDR3 spans 19 amino acids. The CDR3 nucleotides read TGTGCCAGCAGCTTAGGTCCGTCCTTCGTACCATCATCCTCCTACGAGCAGTACTTC. As protein: CASSLGPSFVPSSSYEQYF.

This clonotype was seen repeatedly, ten times or more. The chain joins TRBV27 to TRBJ2-1; D gene unclear. Germline loops: CDR1 MNHEY, CDR2 SMNVEV (reference sequence). V was pared by 7 bases and J by 0 bases, with 4 bases between. This CDR3 has 12 amino acids. CDR3 nucleotide sequence: TGTGCCAGCACTAGCTCCTACAATGAGCAGTTCTTC. Translated: CASTSSYNEQFF.

This clonotype was counted ten times or more. In DNA form, the CDR3 reads TGTGCCAGCAGTTTTTTGGGGGACAGCACAGATACGCAGTATTTT. It yields the protein CASSFLGDSTDTQYF. The gene calls are TRBV27 and TRBJ2-3; D is possibly TRBD1 or TRBD2 (5 bases each). V lost 3 bases and J 0 bases, leaving 10 bases between the germline ends. The CDR3 covers 15 residues. Germline V gene lookup returns CDR1 MNHEY and CDR2 SMNVEV (reference sequence).

This clonotype occurred many times. The chain employs TRBV6-1 and TRBJ2-5; maybe TRBD2 (7 bases). Germline CDR1 is MNHNS and CDR2 is SASEGT. The germline V and J ends were trimmed by 5 bases and 5 bases, with 18 bases remaining between them. This CDR3 is built from 15 residues. In DNA, the CDR3 is TGTGCCAGCAGTTACAGCGGCGGGGGCCGCGAGACCCAGTACTTC. The encoded protein is CASSYSGGGRETQYF.

This clonotype was seen repeatedly, ten times or more. The chain combines TRBV7-2 with TRBJ1-4; D is possibly TRBD1 (5 bases). Trimming shortened V by 2 bases and J by 0 bases, and 19 bases separated the two germline ends. This CDR3 is built from 19 residues. Germline V gene sequence: CDR1 SGHTA, CDR2 FQGNSA. In nucleotides, the CDR3 is TGTGCCAGCAGCTTACGGCCTGACAGCTATGTTGCAACTAATGAAAAACTGTTTTTT. Protein product: CASSLRPDSYVATNEKLFF.

This rearrangement joins TRBV6-1 to TRBJ2-7; D is ambiguous. Germline lookup yields CDR1 MNHNS and CDR2 SASEGT. The V end was cut by 8 bases, the J end by 0 bases, with 14 bases between. This CDR3 region has 14 residues. The CDR3, as DNA: TGTGCCAGCTTTAAAGGTTGGAGCTCCTACGAGCAGTACTTC. It encodes CASFKGWSSYEQYF.

There are many counts of this clonotype. The CDR3 DNA is TGTGCCAGCAGTAACCTTGGGACAGCCACTAAAAACATTCAGTACTTC. Translation gives CASSNLGTATKNIQYF. J is TRBJ2-4 and V is TRBV2; 7 positions agree with TRBD1. The V gene's germline CDR1 is SNHLY and CDR2 FYNNEI. The V gene end was trimmed by 5 bases and the J gene end by 4 bases; junction bases not matched to a gene: 11. This CDR3 comprises 16 residues.

This clonotype was seen a few times. This sequence joins TRBV4-2 and TRBJ2-6; 8 bases are shared with TRBD2. V shed 4 bases, J shed 5 bases, and the junction held 16 bases outside the gene matches. Germline CDR1 and CDR2: LGHNA and YNFKEQ. This CDR3 is built from 19 residues. CDR3 loop: CASSPERAGETNRANVLTF. DNA of the CDR3: TGTGCCAGCAGCCCCGAGCGAGCGGGGGAAACCAATAGGGCCAACGTCCTGACTTTC.

At least ten counts were recorded for this clonotype. The chain has TRBV12-3 or TRBV12-4 and TRBJ1-4; 8 bases are shared with TRBD1. The J segment lost 2 bases and the V segment lost 5 bases, leaving 1 base of the junction unmatched. The CDR3 contains 14 residues. Written as DNA, the CDR3 is TGTGCCAGCAGTACAGGGGGGACTAATGAAAAACTGTTTTTT. Protein: CASSTGGTNEKLFF.

This clonotype was seen a handful of times. The final CDR3 position lacks the conserved phenylalanine or tryptophan, pointing to a likely read error. J is TRBJ2-7 and V is TRBV29-1; D is possibly TRBD1 (6 bases). The V end lost 4 bases, the J end lost 4 bases, and 14 bases lay between the germline ends. The CDR3 spans 13 residues. Germline lookup yields CDR1 SQVTM and CDR2 ANQGSEA. The chain's CDR3 is CSVGGGNGYEQYL. The CDR3 DNA follows: TGCAGCGTTGGAGGGGGTAATGGATACGAGCAGTACCTC.

This clonotype appeared a few times. The DNA for the CDR3 is TGTGCCAGCAGCTTGGCCGGACTAGCGGGGGGACAGAACACCGGGGAGCTGTTTTTT. It yields the protein CASSLAGLAGGQNTGELFF. This rearrangement joins TRBV5-8 to TRBJ2-2, with TRBD2 matching over 14 bases. Trimming cost V 0 bases and J 1 base; bases outside gene matches: 5. The CDR3 is 19 residues long. Germline V gene sequence: CDR1 SGHTS, CDR2 YDEGEE.

This clonotype was counted at least ten times. The chain has TRBV20-1 and TRBJ2-7; the D is unclear. V was clipped by 3 bases and J by 5 bases, with 8 bases between them. Germline loops: CDR1 DFQATT, CDR2 SNEGSKA (reference sequence). CDR3 length equals 11 residues. The CDR3 DNA reads TGCAGTGCTAGGCTAGTCAACGAGCAGTACTTC. This gives the protein CSARLVNEQYF.

In its sample, this clonotype was seen many times. The chain recombines TRBV13 with TRBJ1-2, with a tentative D call TRBD1 (6 bases). V was pared by 1 base and J by 4 bases, with 10 bases between. Germline CDR1 reads PRHDT; CDR2 reads FYEKMQ (reference sequence). CDR3 size: 14 residues. The CDR3 region has the DNA TGTGCCAGCAGCTTAGAGCCGGGGGCCTATGGCTACACCTTC. Amino acid sequence: CASSLEPGAYGYTF.

This clonotype was counted a few times. The chain employs TRBV20-1 and TRBJ1-5; maybe TRBD1 (6 bases). Germline assignment: CDR1 DFQATT and CDR2 SNEGSKA (reference sequence). The CDR3 spans 13 residues. Trimming shortened V by 5 bases and J by 5 bases, and 13 bases separated the two germline ends. CDR3 region: CSAHAGVDQPQHF. CDR3 in DNA: TGCAGTGCTCACGCAGGGGTTGATCAGCCCCAGCATTTT.